This paragraph covers one T cell receptor (beta chain) sequence. Original handling: Nucleated cell counts were estimated from reference gene primer amplification. Here immunoSEQ multiplex PCR was the method, and the copy in TCRdb shows in-frame clones only, minus some. That table supplies the V and J calls and clone size; D and trimming were determined from the DNA. Altogether 200,000 to 250,000 clones are present, 65% to 90% being singletons, with the ten largest covering almost 4.5%. These data belong to a study of blood T cell repertoires in COVID-19. Across the whole study: The samples span acute and convalescent COVID-19 from the United States, Italy and Spain. In each case, the material was cDNA or gDNA derived from T cells, B-cell-depleted T cells, or PBMCs.

CDR1 ENHRY and CDR2 SYGVKD come from the germline V gene. The CDR3 contains 13 residues. The ends were cut back, 0 bases at V and 4 bases at J, with 4 bases in the middle. The source material was peripheral blood. The chain couples TRBV10-3 to TRBJ1-5; D gene unclear. The source is a man aged 50 to 60 with acute or convalescent COVID-19. Written as DNA, the CDR3 is TGTGCCATCAGTGAGTCGCAGAATCAGCCCCAGCATTTT. Its protein is CAISESQNQPQHF.